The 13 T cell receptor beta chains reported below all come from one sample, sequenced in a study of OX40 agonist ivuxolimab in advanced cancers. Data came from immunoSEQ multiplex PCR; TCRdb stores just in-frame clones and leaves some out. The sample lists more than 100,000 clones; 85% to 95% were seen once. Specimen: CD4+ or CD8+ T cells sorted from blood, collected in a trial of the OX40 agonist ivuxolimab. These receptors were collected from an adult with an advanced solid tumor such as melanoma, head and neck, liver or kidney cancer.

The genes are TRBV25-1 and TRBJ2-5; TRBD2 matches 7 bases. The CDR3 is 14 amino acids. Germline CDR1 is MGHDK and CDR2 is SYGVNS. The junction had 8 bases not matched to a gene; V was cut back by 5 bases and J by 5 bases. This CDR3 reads CASSSAGVGETQYF. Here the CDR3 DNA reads TGTGCCAGCAGTTCTGCGGGAGTCGGTGAGACCCAGTACTTC.

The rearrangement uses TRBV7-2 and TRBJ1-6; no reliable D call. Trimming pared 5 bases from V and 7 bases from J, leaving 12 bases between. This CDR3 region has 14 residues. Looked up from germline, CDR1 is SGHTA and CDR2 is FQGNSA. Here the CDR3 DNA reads TGTGCCAGCAGCCCCAGAAGGGTAAATTCACCCCTCCACTTT. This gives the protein CASSPRRVNSPLHF.

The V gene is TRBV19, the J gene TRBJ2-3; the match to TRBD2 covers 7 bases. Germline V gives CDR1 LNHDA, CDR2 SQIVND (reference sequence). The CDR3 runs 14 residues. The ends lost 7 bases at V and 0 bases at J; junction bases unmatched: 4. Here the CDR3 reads CASTSGTSTDTQYF. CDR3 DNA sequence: TGTGCCAGTACGAGCGGGACTAGCACAGATACGCAGTATTTT.

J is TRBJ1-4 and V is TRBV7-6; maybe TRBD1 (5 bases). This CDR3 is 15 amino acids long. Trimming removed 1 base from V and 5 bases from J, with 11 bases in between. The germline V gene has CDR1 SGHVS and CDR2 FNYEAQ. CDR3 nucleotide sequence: TGTGCCAGCAGCTTAGGTCTTGGGGGGAATGAAAAACTGTTTTTT. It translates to CASSLGLGGNEKLFF.

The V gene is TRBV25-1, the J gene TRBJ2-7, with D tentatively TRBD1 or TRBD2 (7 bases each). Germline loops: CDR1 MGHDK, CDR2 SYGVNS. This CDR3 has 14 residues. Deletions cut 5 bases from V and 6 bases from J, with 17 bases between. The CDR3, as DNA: TGTGCCAGCAGTCCCTGGGGAGGGGGCGTCGAGCAGTACTTC. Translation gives CASSPWGGGVEQYF.

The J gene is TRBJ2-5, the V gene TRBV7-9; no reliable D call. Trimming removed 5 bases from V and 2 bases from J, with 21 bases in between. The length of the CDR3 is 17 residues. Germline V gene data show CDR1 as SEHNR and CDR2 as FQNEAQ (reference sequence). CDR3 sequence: CASSHIEALSIQETQYF. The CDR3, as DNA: TGTGCCAGCAGCCACATAGAGGCCTTATCAATACAAGAGACCCAGTACTTC.

The CDR3 DNA follows: TGTGCCAGCAGCTTGGAAGGGCCCTATGGCTACACCTTC. It codes for CASSLEGPYGYTF. The rearrangement joins TRBV5-4 to TRBJ1-2; no clear D gene. This CDR3 comprises 13 residues. V dropped 0 bases and J dropped 4 bases, with 7 bases sitting between them. Germline lookup yields CDR1 SGHNT and CDR2 YYREEE (reference sequence).

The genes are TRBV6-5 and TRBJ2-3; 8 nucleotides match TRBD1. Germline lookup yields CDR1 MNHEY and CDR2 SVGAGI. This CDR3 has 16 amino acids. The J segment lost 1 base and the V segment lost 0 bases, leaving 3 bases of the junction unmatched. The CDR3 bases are TGTGCCAGCAGTTACTCGACGACAGGGGGCACAGATACGCAGTATTTT. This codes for CASSYSTTGGTDTQYF.

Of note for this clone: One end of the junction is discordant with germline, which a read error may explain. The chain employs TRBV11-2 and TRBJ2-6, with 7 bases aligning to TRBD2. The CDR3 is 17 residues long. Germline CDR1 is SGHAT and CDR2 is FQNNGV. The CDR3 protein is CASSQGEGRSGANVLTF. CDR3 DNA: TGCGCCAGCAGCCAAGGGGAGGGGAGATCTGGGGCCAACGTCCTGACTTTC.

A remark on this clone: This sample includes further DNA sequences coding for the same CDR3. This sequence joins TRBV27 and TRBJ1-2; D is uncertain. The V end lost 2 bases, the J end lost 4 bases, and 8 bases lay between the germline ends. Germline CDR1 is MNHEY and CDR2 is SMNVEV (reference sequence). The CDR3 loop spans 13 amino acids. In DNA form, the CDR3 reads TGTGCCAGCAGTTTAGAGGGTTCCTATGGCTACACCTTC. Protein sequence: CASSLEGSYGYTF.

CDR3 sequence (DNA): TGTGCCATCAGTGACTCTGTCTACTCTGGAAACACCATATATTTT. Translated: CAISDSVYSGNTIYF. The rearrangement uses TRBV10-3 and TRBJ1-3, with D unclear. V was clipped by 3 bases and J by 0 bases, with 9 bases between them. CDR1 and CDR2 (germline): ENHRY, SYGVKD. The CDR3 runs 15 residues.

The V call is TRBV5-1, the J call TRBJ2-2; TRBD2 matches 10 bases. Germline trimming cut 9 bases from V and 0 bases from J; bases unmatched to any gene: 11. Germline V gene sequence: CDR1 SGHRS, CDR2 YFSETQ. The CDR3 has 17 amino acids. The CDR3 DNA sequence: TGCGCCACCTCCGGACTAGCGGACATCGCGAACACCGGGGAGCTGTTTTTT. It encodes CATSGLADIANTGELFF.

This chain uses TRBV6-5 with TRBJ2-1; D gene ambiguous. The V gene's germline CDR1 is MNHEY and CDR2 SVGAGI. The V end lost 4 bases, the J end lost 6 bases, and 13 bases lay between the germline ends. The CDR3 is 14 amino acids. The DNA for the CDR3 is TGTGCCAGCAGTTTCGCCGGACGGATCAATGAGCAGTTCTTC. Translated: CASSFAGRINEQFF.